A few counts support the clone carrying this T cell receptor beta chain. The antigen is unknown. This specimen comes from a study of lymphopenia after photon versus proton radiotherapy. TCRdb's table, derived via immunoSEQ multiplex PCR, lists solely in-frame clones and lacks some. Of approximately 45,000 clones listed, 85% were seen once; the top ten hold around 2.2%. This CDR3 is built from 15 residues. Trimming pared 5 bases from V and 5 bases from J, leaving 18 bases between. Germline V gene lookup returns CDR1 SGHTA and CDR2 FQGNSA. Study results and caveats: After lymphocyte nadir, photon-treated repertoires showed oligoclonal expansion, especially CD8+ Temra. Under photons, naive T cells and diversity fell while effector/memory populations rose. Larger post-nadir TCR diversity loss correlated inversely with survival in deceased patients. Only patients who died were analyzed for survival; proton advantage is unproven.

The sample consisted of peripheral blood, taken from a patient treated with photon-based radiotherapy. This clonotype was obtained from a man aged 35-49 years with gastric cancer. The rearrangement links TRBV7-2 to TRBJ2-5, with D perhaps assigned TRBD1 or TRBD2 (5 bases each). CDR3 sequence (DNA): TGTGCCAGCAGCCCGAGCCTGGGGGTCGGGGAGACCCAGTACTTC. Translation gives CASSPSLGVGETQYF.